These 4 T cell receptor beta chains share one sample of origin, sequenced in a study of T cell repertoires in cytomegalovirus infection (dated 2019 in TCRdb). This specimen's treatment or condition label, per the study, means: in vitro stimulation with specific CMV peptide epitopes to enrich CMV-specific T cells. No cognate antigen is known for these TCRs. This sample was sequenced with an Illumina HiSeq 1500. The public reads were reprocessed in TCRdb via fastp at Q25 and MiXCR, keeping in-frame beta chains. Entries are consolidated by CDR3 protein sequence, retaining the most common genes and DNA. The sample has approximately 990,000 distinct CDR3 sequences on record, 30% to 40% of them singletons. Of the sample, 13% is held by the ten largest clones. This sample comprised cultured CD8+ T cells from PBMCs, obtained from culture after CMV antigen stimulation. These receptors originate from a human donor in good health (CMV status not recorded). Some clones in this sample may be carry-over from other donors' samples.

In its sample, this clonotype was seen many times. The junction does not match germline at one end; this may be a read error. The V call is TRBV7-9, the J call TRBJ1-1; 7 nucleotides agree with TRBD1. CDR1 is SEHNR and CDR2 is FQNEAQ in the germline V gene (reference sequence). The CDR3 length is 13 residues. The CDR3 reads CASSRDRNTEAFF. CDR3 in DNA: TGTGCTAGCAGCCGGGACAGAAACACTGAAGCTTTCTTT.

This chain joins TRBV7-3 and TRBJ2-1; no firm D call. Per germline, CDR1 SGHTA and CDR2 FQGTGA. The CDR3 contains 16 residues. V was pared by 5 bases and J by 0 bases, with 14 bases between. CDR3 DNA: TGTGCCAGCAGCCCCGATTCTATGCCCTCCTACAATGAGCAGTTCTTC. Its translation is CASSPDSMPSYNEQFF.

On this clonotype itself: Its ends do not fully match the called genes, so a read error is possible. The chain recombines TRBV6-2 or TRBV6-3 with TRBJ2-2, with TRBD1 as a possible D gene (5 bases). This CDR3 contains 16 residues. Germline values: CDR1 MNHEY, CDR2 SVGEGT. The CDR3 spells CASSALGQFNIGELFF. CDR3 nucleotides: TGTGCCAGCAGTGCCCTGGGGCAGTTTAACATCGGGGAGCTGTTTTTT.

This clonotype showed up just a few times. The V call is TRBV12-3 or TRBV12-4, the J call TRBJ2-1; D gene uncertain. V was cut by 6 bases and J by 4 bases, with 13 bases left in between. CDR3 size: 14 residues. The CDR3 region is CASSQDSLYNEQFF. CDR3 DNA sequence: TGTGCCAGCAGCCAGGATTCCTTGTACAATGAGCAGTTCTTC.